These 26 T cell receptor beta chains were sequenced from one sample in a study of post-analysis software for immune sequencing data. Study-level findings and limits: Patients carried five TRBV segments more frequently than controls did, and TRBV5-6, TRBV5-1 and TRBV20-1 were among them.

Unique molecular identifiers featured in each of the TCR beta cDNA libraries. A single record per CDR3 protein comes from TCRdb applying MiXCR to the PCR reads. The sample consists of over 150,000 distinct CDR3 sequences, 25% to 35% of them appearing once. Their target antigens are unknown. Sequencing was carried out using blood. The receptors shown here come from a girl aged 5 to 17 with multiple sclerosis.

The chain recombines TRBV4-1 with TRBJ1-1; the D is unclear. The CDR3 spans 16 residues. Germline V gives CDR1 MGHRA, CDR2 YSYEKL. The V and J ends lost 1 base and 1 base respectively, with 13 bases between them. CDR3 coding DNA: TGCGCCAGCAGCCAAGCGGTTTACCTGACGAACACTGAAGCTTTCTTT. As protein: CASSQAVYLTNTEAFF.

This clonotype appeared many times. J is TRBJ2-7 and V is TRBV28; D possibly corresponds to TRBD1 (6 bases). The CDR3 length is 15 residues. Germline-derived CDR1 and CDR2 are MDHEN and SYDVKM. V was clipped by 5 bases and J by 5 bases, with 19 bases between them. CDR3 nucleotides: TGTGCCAGCAGTCCTCCCAGACAGGTGTGGAACGAGCAGTACTTC. It encodes CASSPPRQVWNEQYF.

The CDR3 loop is CASSPGTGDLDTQYF. CDR3 DNA sequence: TGCGCCAGCAGCCCCGGGACAGGAGATCTGGATACGCAGTATTTT. The chain links TRBV5-1 to TRBJ2-3; 8 bases fit TRBD1. After removal of 4 bases from V and 6 bases from J, the junction contained 10 bases not matched to a gene. This CDR3 is 15 amino acids long. Germline-derived CDR1 and CDR2 are SGHRS and YFSETQ.

This clonotype was counted many times. The CDR3 here is CATSLRLTGANVLTF. The DNA for the CDR3 is TGTGCCACCAGCCTCAGGCTTACTGGGGCCAACGTCCTGACTTTC. The chain uses TRBV15 and TRBJ2-6; the D is unclear. Germline lookup yields CDR1 LNHNV and CDR2 YYDKDF (reference sequence). The CDR3 has 15 amino acids. V was shortened by 5 bases and J by 2 bases, with 10 bases between the two germline ends.

This clonotype came up many times. This chain uses TRBV20-1 with TRBJ2-1; 13 bases agree with TRBD2. With 5 bases clipped from V and 6 bases from J, the junction kept 13 bases outside the gene matches. The V gene's germline CDR1 is DFQATT and CDR2 SNEGSKA (reference sequence). This CDR3 has 17 residues. The DNA for the CDR3 is TGCAGTGCTGCCGGGACTAGCGGGGCATTTGATCTCAATGAGCAGTTCTTC. Translating gives CSAAGTSGAFDLNEQFF.

V usage is TRBV6-5 and J usage is TRBJ2-3; the D gene is possibly TRBD2 (5 bases). CDR3 size: 14 residues. The V end lost 8 bases, the J end lost 2 bases, and 14 bases lay between the germline ends. CDR1 and CDR2 (germline): MNHEY, SVGAGI. The CDR3: CASRRGRNTDTQYF. In DNA form, the CDR3 reads TGTGCCAGCCGTAGAGGGCGAAACACAGATACGCAGTATTTT.

The gene calls are TRBV12-3 or TRBV12-4 and TRBJ1-1; a weak D match, TRBD1 (5 bases). The CDR3 contains 15 residues. V shed 2 bases and J shed 3 bases, with 13 bases lying between them. DNA for the CDR3: TGTGCCAGCAGTTTACGGGTCGGGGGAGACACTGAAGCTTTCTTT. Translation gives CASSLRVGGDTEAFF.

This clonotype occurred a few times. The chain has TRBV11-2 and TRBJ1-1; 8 bases are a match to TRBD1. Trimming at V came to 5 bases and at J to 4 bases, leaving 3 bases not matched to a gene. CDR1 and CDR2 from the germline V gene are SGHAT and FQNNGV. The CDR3 covers 13 residues. The CDR3 protein is CASSMTGATEAFF. The DNA of the CDR3 is TGTGCCAGCAGCATGACAGGGGCCACTGAAGCTTTCTTT.

The gene calls are TRBV28 and TRBJ2-1; 11 bases align to TRBD2. The germline CDR1 and CDR2 sequences are MDHEN and SYDVKM. The CDR3 extends over 16 amino acids. V was clipped by 6 bases and J by 7 bases; unmatched bases: 11. The CDR3 is CASSPSASGRNNEQFF. CDR3 nucleotide sequence: TGTGCCAGCAGCCCCTCAGCTAGCGGGAGGAATAATGAGCAGTTCTTC.

The rearrangement links TRBV20-1 to TRBJ2-3; TRBD2 might be the D (6 bases). Trimming stripped 5 bases from V and 2 bases from J, with 14 bases between. Germline lookup yields CDR1 DFQATT and CDR2 SNEGSKA (reference sequence). The CDR3 covers 14 residues. The CDR3: CSALGAGSTDTQYF. DNA of the CDR3: TGCAGTGCTCTAGGGGCGGGATCCACAGATACGCAGTATTTT.

Concerning this clonotype: At one end the junction does not follow the germline gene, possibly because of a read error. V gene TRBV6-2 or TRBV6-3 combines with J gene TRBJ2-3; TRBD1 might be the D (6 bases). Looked up from germline, CDR1 is MNHEY and CDR2 is SVGEGT. The CDR3 is 14 residues long. This CDR3 reads CAGSYRDSTDTQYF. The CDR3, as DNA: TGTGCCGGCAGTTACAGGGACAGCACAGATACGCAGTATTTT.

Concerning this clonotype itself: A much larger clonotype is one base distant, so this may be a read error. This chain connects TRBV28 to TRBJ2-1, with TRBD2 matching 10 bases. The germline V gene has CDR1 MDHEN and CDR2 SYDVKM. The V and J ends lost 5 bases and 12 bases, in that order; junction bases with no gene match: 10. This CDR3 has 14 residues. The CDR3 DNA sequence: TGTGCCAGCAGTCCGCGGACTAGCGGCCATGGGCAGTTCTTC. Protein product: CASSPRTSGHGQFF.

The rearrangement links TRBV20-1 to TRBJ2-2, with D hard to call. Germline lookup yields CDR1 DFQATT and CDR2 SNEGSKA (reference sequence). The CDR3 loop spans 11 amino acids. V lost 6 bases to trimming and J lost 3 bases, with 5 bases between them. CDR3 nucleotide sequence: TGCAGTGCCCAATACACCGGGGAGCTGTTTTTT. Its protein product is CSAQYTGELFF.

Concerning this clonotype: Possible read error: a much larger clone is one base away. This sequence joins TRBV5-1 and TRBJ2-7, with TRBD1 matching over 7 bases. The germline CDR1 and CDR2 sequences are SGHRS and YFSETQ. V shed 4 bases and J 7 bases; nucleotides not matched to a gene: 14. CDR3 length: 15 amino acids. CDR3 DNA sequence: TGCGCCAGCAGCCCGAGGACAGGAGCCTACAATGAGCAGTACTTC. This translates into CASSPRTGAYNEQYF.

This clonotype showed up many times. The gene calls are TRBV5-1 and TRBJ2-3, with D tentatively TRBD1 (5 bases). Deletions cut 4 bases from V and 3 bases from J, with 12 bases between. CDR3 length: 14 residues. CDR1 is SGHRS and CDR2 is YFSETQ in the germline V gene. The DNA of the CDR3 is TGCGCCAGCAGCCAAGGGGATTCAACAGATACGCAGTATTTT. Its translation is CASSQGDSTDTQYF.

This clonotype was seen at least ten times. The V gene is TRBV4-1, the J gene TRBJ1-2; maybe TRBD1 (5 bases). CDR3 length: 19 residues. V was cut by 0 bases and J by 1 base, with 21 bases left in between. Germline CDR1 MGHRA, CDR2 YSYEKL. CDR3 DNA sequence: TGCGCCAGCAGCCAAGACGAGACTCCTCCGGGGCAGGTTAACTATGGCTACACCTTC. Protein sequence: CASSQDETPPGQVNYGYTF.

As to this clonotype: Relative to the germline gene, one junction end is altered; a read error may explain this. V gene TRBV27 combines with J gene TRBJ2-1, with a weak D call TRBD1 (5 bases). The CDR3 covers 14 residues. CDR1 is MNHEY, CDR2 SMNVEV, per germline (reference sequence). For the CDR3, the DNA is TGTGCCTGCAGTGGTACAGGTTCCTACAATGAGCAGTTCTTC. This gives the protein CACSGTGSYNEQFF.

This clonotype was counted ten times or more. The junction and the germline gene differ at one end; a read error may be behind it. The chain recombines TRBV5-1 with TRBJ2-3; 8 nucleotides align to TRBD2. CDR1 is SGHRS and CDR2 is YFSETQ in the germline V gene. CDR3 size: 15 residues. CDR3 nucleotides: TGTGCCAGCAGCTTAGACGGCGGGAGGACCGATACGCAGTATTTT. Amino acid sequence: CASSLDGGRTDTQYF.

A note on this clonotype: This may arise from a read error, as a much more abundant clone is one base away. This sequence joins TRBV5-6 and TRBJ2-1; the match to TRBD1 covers 8 bases. CDR1 is SGHDT, CDR2 YYEEEE, per germline. This CDR3 contains 15 residues. The CDR3 nucleotides are TGTGCCGGCAGCTTGGCCCACAGGGGGAACAATGAGCAGTTCTTC. Translation: CAGSLAHRGNNEQFF.

This chain uses TRBV7-6 with TRBJ1-1, with 9 positions matching TRBD1. This CDR3 is 15 amino acids long. Germline CDR1 SGHVS, CDR2 FNYEAQ. The V segment lost 5 bases and the J segment 0 bases; nucleotides outside the gene matches: 4. CDR3 DNA: TGTGCCAGCAGCCCGCGACAGGGGGTGAACACTGAAGCTTTCTTT. As protein: CASSPRQGVNTEAFF. The variable domain in full, completed from reference TRBV7-6 and TRBJ1-1, reads GAGVSQSPRYKVTKRGQDVALRCDPISGHVSLYWYRQALGQGPEFLTYFNYEAQQDKSGLPNDRFSAERPEGSISTLTIQRTEQRDSAMYRCASSPRQGVNTEAFFGQGTRLTVV.

Many counts were recorded for this clonotype. The gene calls are TRBV12-3 or TRBV12-4 and TRBJ1-2; maybe TRBD1 (5 bases). V was pared by 3 bases and J by 2 bases, with 13 bases between. The length of the CDR3 is 15 residues. CDR3: CASSLGGAHNYGYTF. CDR3 DNA: TGTGCCAGCAGTTTGGGAGGGGCCCACAACTATGGCTACACCTTC.

A note on this clonotype: This may come from a read error, since a much larger clone is one base off. The rearrangement joins TRBV15 to TRBJ1-2; 9 positions agree with TRBD1. Germline V gives CDR1 LNHNV, CDR2 YYDKDF (reference sequence). This CDR3 has 15 amino acids. V gave up 3 bases and J gave up 8 bases; unmatched junction bases: 10. The CDR3 loop is CATSRTPTGGRGYTF. The CDR3 bases are TGTGCCACCAGCAGGACACCCACAGGGGGCCGGGGCTACACCTTC.

In its sample, this clonotype was seen a few times. This chain links TRBV4-2 with TRBJ1-2; TRBD1 is a possible D gene (6 bases). V was clipped by 1 base and J by 6 bases, with 18 bases between them. The germline V gene has CDR1 LGHNA and CDR2 YNFKEQ. The length of the CDR3 is 16 residues. The CDR3 reads CASSQVSVGGRDGYTF. CDR3 nucleotide sequence: TGTGCCAGCAGCCAAGTTTCGGTGGGGGGCCGAGATGGCTACACCTTC.

Ten or more counts support this clonotype. The V gene is TRBV15, the J gene TRBJ2-3, with D maybe TRBD2 (5 bases). The germline CDR1 and CDR2 sequences are LNHNV and YYDKDF (reference sequence). CDR3 length equals 14 residues. The V end lost 3 bases, the J end lost 5 bases, and 12 bases lay between the germline ends. As DNA, the CDR3 is TGTGCCACCAGCAGGACACTAGAAGGAGATACGCAGTATTTT. It translates to CATSRTLEGDTQYF.

This clonotype was observed many times. The chain has TRBV29-1 and TRBJ2-7; 8 bases agree with TRBD1. J gave up 3 bases and V 6 bases, and 7 bases lay outside the gene matches. Germline CDR1 reads SQVTM; CDR2 reads ANQGSEA. The CDR3 runs to 13 residues. The CDR3 region is CSVTGQAIYEQYF. The CDR3 nucleotides are TGCAGCGTAACGGGACAGGCCATCTACGAGCAGTACTTC.

This clonotype was observed many times. The chain employs TRBV29-1 and TRBJ1-5; D is uncertain. The V and J ends lost 0 bases and 4 bases respectively, with 13 bases between them. Germline V gene lookup returns CDR1 SQVTM and CDR2 ANQGSEA. The length of the CDR3 is 15 residues. The CDR3 is CSVEDQEGRNQPQHF. The CDR3 nucleotides are TGCAGCGTTGAAGATCAGGAGGGTCGGAATCAGCCCCAGCATTTT.